The present entry profiles one T cell receptor beta chain with its context. As yet, its antigen is unknown. This record comes from a study of T cell responses to AZD1222 COVID-19 vaccine. The length of the CDR3 is 18 residues. Trimming took 0 bases from V and 1 from J, leaving 19 bases between them. The germline V gene encodes CDR1 SEHNR and CDR2 FQNEAQ (reference sequence). Study outcomes and limitations: After two AZD1222 doses, spike-specific TCR breadth and depth rose versus day 0. CD4 TCRs associated with vaccination spanned spike, dominating at 160-218 and 743-854. No day 14 peak samples; only post-peak repertoires were characterized. It should be noted that donors were predominantly white British and more often female, and clonal diversity was possibly underestimated.

TCRdb's table, derived via immunoSEQ multiplex PCR, lists solely in-frame clones and lacks some. The sample includes more than 100,000 clones, 92% of them seen just once. The chain recombines TRBV7-9 with TRBJ2-7, with D possibly being TRBD1 (6 bases). The source was peripheral blood, collected on day 0 of AZD1222 vaccination. The clonotype was recovered from an adult in good health. The CDR3 region has the DNA TGTGCCAGCAGCTTAGCTCGGACAGCTCACCGAAATTCCTACGAGCAGTACTTC. Amino acid sequence: CASSLARTAHRNSYEQYF.